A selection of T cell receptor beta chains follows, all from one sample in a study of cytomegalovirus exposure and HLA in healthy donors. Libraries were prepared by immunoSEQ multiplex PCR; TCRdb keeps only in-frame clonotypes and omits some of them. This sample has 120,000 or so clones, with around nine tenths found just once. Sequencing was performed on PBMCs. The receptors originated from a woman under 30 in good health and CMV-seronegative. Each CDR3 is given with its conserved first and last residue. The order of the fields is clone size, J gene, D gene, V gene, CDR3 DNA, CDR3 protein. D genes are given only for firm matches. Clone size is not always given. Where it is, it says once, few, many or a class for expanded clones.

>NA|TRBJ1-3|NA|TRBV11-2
TGTGCCAGCAGCTCCGCCCCGGCAGGCGCTGGAAACACCATATATTTT
CASSSAPAGAGNTIYF
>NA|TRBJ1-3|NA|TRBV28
TGTGCCAGCAGTCCCCCTACCGGCTCTGGAAACACCATATATTTT
CASSPPTGSGNTIYF
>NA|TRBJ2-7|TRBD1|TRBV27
TGTGCCAGCAGCCCCCACAGGGGGCTAGACGAGCAGTACTTC
CASSPHRGLDEQYF
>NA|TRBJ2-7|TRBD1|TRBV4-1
TGCGCCAGCAGCCAAGTGACCGGGACAGGGCGCGAGCAGTACTTC
CASSQVTGTGREQYF
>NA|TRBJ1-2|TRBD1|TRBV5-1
TGCGCCAGCAGCGTGGGACAGGGGTATGGCTACACCTTC
CASSVGQGYGYTF
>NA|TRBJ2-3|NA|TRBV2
TGTGCCAGCGCCAGGTCAGGAGATACGCAGTATTTT
CASARSGDTQYF
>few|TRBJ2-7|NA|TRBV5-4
TGTGCCAGCAGCTCCACTAGGGATTTGTACGAGCAGTACTTC
CASSSTRDLYEQYF
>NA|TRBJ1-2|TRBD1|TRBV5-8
TGTGCCAGCAGCTTGGACAGGGGCTATGGCTACACCTTC
CASSLDRGYGYTF
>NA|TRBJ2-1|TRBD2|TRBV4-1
TGCGCCAGCAGCCAGACTAGCGGTATAAACAATGAGCAGTTCTTC
CASSQTSGINNEQFF
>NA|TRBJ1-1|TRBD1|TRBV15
TGTGCCACCAGCTCCCGGACAGGCTTGAACACTGAAGCTTTCTTT
CATSSRTGLNTEAFF
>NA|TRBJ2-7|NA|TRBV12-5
TGTGCTAGTGGTTCCCCCAGGGGAGCGCACTACGAGCAGTACTTC
CASGSPRGAHYEQYF
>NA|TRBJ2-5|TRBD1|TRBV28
TGTGCCGCCCATCGGGACAGGGGAGAGACCCAGTACTTC
CAAHRDRGETQYF
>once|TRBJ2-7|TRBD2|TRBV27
TGTGCCAGCAGTTTTAGCGGGAGCTTAATATACGAGCAGTACTTC
CASSFSGSLIYEQYF
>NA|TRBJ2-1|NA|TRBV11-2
TGTGCCAGCAGCCAAGAGGCTGCGAAGGCCAATGAGCAGTTCTTC
CASSQEAAKANEQFF
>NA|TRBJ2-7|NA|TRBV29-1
TGCAGCGTTGAGTCCCCCGCAGGGGTTGACGAGCAGTACTTC
CSVESPAGVDEQYF
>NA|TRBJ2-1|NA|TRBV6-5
TGTGCCAGCAGTTACGGGGCAGTTACCAATGAGCAGTTCTTC
CASSYGAVTNEQFF
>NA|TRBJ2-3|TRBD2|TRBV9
TGTGCCAGCAGCGTAGAGGGGACTAGCGATACGCAGTATTTT
CASSVEGTSDTQYF
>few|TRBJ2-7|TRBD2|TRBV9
TGTGCCAGCAGCCCGGGACTAGGGAACGAGCAGTACTTC
CASSPGLGNEQYF
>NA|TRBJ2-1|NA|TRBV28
TGTGCCAGCAGAAGTTCCGCTGATGTGTGGGCCTCCTACAATGAGCAGTTCTTC
CASRSSADVWASYNEQFF
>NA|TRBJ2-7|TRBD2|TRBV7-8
TGTGCCAGCAGCTTACGCCCCGGGACTACCGCCTACGAGCAGTACTTC
CASSLRPGTTAYEQYF
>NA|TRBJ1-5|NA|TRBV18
TGTGCCAGCTCACCACTGGACTCCCCCGGACCCCAGCATTTT
CASSPLDSPGPQHF
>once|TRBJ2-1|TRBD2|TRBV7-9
TGTGCCAGCAGCCCGACTAGCGGGTGGGGTGTTAGGGAGCAGTTCTTC
CASSPTSGWGVREQFF
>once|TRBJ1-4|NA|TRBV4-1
TGCGCCAGCAGCCCTGGTGGGGCAGGGAGGAATGAAAAACTGTTTTTT
CASSPGGAGRNEKLFF
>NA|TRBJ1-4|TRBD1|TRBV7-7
TGTGCTAGCAGCCCCGGCCGGGGACAGGGAAACGAAAAACTGTTTTTT
CASSPGRGQGNEKLFF
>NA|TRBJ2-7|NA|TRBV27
TGTGCCACCAACAGGGGGGGCGAGCAGTACTTC
CATNRGGEQYF
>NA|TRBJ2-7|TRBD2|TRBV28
TGTGCCAGCAGTTTCGGGACTAACTACGAGCAGTACTTC
CASSFGTNYEQYF
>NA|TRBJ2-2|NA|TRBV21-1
TGTGCCAGCAGCAAAAGGGGGACTAGCGGGAGACCGAACACCGGGGAGCTGTTTTTT
CASSKRGTSGRPNTGELFF
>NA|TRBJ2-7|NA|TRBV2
TGTGCCAGCACCTCTGGTATGGAGGCCGAGCAGTACTTC
CASTSGMEAEQYF
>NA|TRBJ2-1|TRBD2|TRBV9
TGTGCCAGCAGTCCGATCCTGGGACTAGCGGGAGATCGGCCCTTGGATGAGCAGTTCTTC
CASSPILGLAGDRPLDEQFF
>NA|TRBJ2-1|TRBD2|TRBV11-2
TGTGCCAGCAGCCAGGGACTAGCGAGTTATGAGCAGTTCTTC
CASSQGLASYEQFF
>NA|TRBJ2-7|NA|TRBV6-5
TGTGCCAGCAGCCCAGTGAACAGGGACGAGCAGTACTTC
CASSPVNRDEQYF
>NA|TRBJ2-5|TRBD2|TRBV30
TGTGCCTGGAGTGCGACTAGCGGTAAAGAGACCCAGTACTTC
CAWSATSGKETQYF
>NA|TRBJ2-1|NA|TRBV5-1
TGCGCCAGCAGCTTTAGCGGCCCAGAGGTCGATGAGCAGTTCTTC
CASSFSGPEVDEQFF
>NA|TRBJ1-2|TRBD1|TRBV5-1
TGCGCCAGCAGCTTGGTTTTCACACAGGGGTCCTATGGCTACACCTTC
CASSLVFTQGSYGYTF
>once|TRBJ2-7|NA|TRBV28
TGTGCCAGCAGTTTCTCAGGGGTCGAGCAGTACTTC
CASSFSGVEQYF
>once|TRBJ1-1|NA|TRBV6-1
TGTGCCAGCAGTGATATCCTCCTGAACACTGAAGCTTTCTTT
CASSDILLNTEAFF
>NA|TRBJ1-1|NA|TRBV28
TGTGCCAGCAGTTTATTCGCCTGGGCCACTGAAGCTTTCTTT
CASSLFAWATEAFF
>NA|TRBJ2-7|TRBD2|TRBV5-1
TGCGCCAGCAGCTCTCGACTAGCGGATTACGAGCAGTACTTC
CASSSRLADYEQYF
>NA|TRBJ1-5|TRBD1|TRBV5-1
TGCGCCAGCAGCCGGACAGGGGGGTATAGCAATCAGCCCCAGCATTTT
CASSRTGGYSNQPQHF
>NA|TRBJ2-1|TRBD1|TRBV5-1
TGCGCCAGCAGCTTGGAGGCTGGGACAGGGGAGAGAAATGAGCAGTTCTTC
CASSLEAGTGERNEQFF
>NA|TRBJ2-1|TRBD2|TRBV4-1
TGCGCCAGCAGCCAAGATTTCACTAGCGGGGTAGTTCGGCAGTTCTTC
CASSQDFTSGVVRQFF
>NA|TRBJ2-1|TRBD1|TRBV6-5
TGTGCCAGCAGTTTGTCGGACAGGTCCTACAATGAGCAGTTCTTC
CASSLSDRSYNEQFF
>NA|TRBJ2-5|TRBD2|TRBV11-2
TGTGCCAGCAGCCGAGGAGGACTAGCGGGAGAGGAGACCCAGTACTTC
CASSRGGLAGEETQYF
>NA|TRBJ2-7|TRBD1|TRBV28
TGTGCCAGCAGCCCATCCCCCGGGACAGGTCCCTACGAGCAGTACTTC
CASSPSPGTGPYEQYF
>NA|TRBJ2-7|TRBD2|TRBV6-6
TGTGCCAGCAGACCCCTCGGACTAGCGGGAAATGAGCAGTACTTC
CASRPLGLAGNEQYF
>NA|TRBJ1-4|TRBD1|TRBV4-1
TGCGCCAGCAGCCGGCGGGGACAGTTAAATGAAAAACTGTTTTTT
CASSRRGQLNEKLFF
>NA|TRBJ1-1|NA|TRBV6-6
TGTGCCTCGGGGAGAGGGTATGGGGTGAACACTGAAGCTTTCTTT
CASGRGYGVNTEAFF
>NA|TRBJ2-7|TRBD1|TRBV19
TGTGCCAGTAGACCGGGACAGGGGGCAGGCGAGCAGTACTTC
CASRPGQGAGEQYF
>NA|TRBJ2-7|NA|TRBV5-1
TGCGCCAGCAGCCAACATGACACAGCCTACGAGCAGTACTTC
CASSQHDTAYEQYF
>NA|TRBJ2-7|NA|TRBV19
TGTGCCAGTAGTATAGGGGACACAGGGTTCTACGAGCAGTACTTC
CASSIGDTGFYEQYF
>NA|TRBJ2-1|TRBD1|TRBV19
TGTGCCAGTAGCAGGGGGACGTCCCATTACAATGAGCAGTTCTTC
CASSRGTSHYNEQFF
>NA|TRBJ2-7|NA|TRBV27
TGTGCCAGCAGTTTCGTGGGGCACGAGCAGTACTTC
CASSFVGHEQYF